Below, 3 T cell receptor beta chains from the same sample are listed, as sequenced in a study of early T cells in non-severe SARS-CoV-2 infection. Each CDR3 protein gets one entry after TCRdb re-called the 5' RACE reads with MiXCR. Of 68,000 or so distinct CDR3 sequences listed, more than 10% were seen once; the top ten hold about 1.7%. The sequenced sample consisted of whole blood. The source is an adult who was a healthcare worker with PCR-confirmed SARS-CoV-2 infection or an uninfected control (not recorded which).

The V call is TRBV18, the J call TRBJ1-6; D not certain. V lost 2 bases, J lost 6 bases, and 2 bases lay in between. Germline values: CDR1 KGHSH, CDR2 LQKENI. The CDR3 runs 12 residues. The CDR3 coding sequence is TGTGCCAGCTCACCAAGTAATTCACCCCTCCACTTT. Translated, it gives CASSPSNSPLHF.

This sequence joins TRBV10-3 and TRBJ1-4; no clear D. With 10 bases removed from V and 5 bases from J, the gap between germline ends came to 17 bases. The germline CDR1 and CDR2 sequences are ENHRY and SYGVKD. The CDR3 has 14 residues. In DNA form, the CDR3 reads TGTGCCACCCGCCTGACAACGGGGAATGAAAAACTGTTTTTT. Translation: CATRLTTGNEKLFF.

This clonotype was counted a few times. V and J are TRBV5-1 and TRBJ2-2, with unresolved D. CDR3 length equals 13 residues. Trimming removed 0 bases at V and 4 bases at J, with 4 bases between. In germline, CDR1 is SGHRS, CDR2 YFSETQ. The CDR3 is CASSLEVTGELFF. In DNA, the CDR3 is TGCGCCAGCAGCTTGGAGGTCACCGGGGAGCTGTTTTTT.